The next 25 T cell receptor beta chains were all read from a single sample in a study of blood T cell repertoires in COVID-19. Produced via immunoSEQ multiplex PCR; TCRdb's table is partial and in-frame only. Altogether around 200,000 clones are present, just under 90% being singletons, with the ten largest covering around 0.88%. The sample comprised peripheral blood. Receptors were obtained from a woman aged 18-35 years who had recovered from COVID-19.

This clone came up once. The rearrangement uses TRBV5-4 and TRBJ2-5; no firm D call. V lost 2 bases and J lost 1, with 9 bases in between. Germline assignment: CDR1 SGHNT and CDR2 YYREEE (reference sequence). The CDR3 consists of 14 residues. The CDR3 is CASSLGWSQETQYF. For the CDR3, the DNA is TGTGCCAGCAGCTTAGGTTGGAGCCAAGAGACCCAGTACTTC.

This clone came up a few times. This chain links TRBV4-1 with TRBJ1-1, with TRBD1 matching over 10 bases. This CDR3 has 15 amino acids. Germline V gene lookup returns CDR1 MGHRA and CDR2 YSYEKL. J lost 5 bases, V lost 3 bases, and 6 bases had no gene match. The CDR3 loop is CASSQGQGLGTEAFF. Written as DNA, the CDR3 is TGCGCCAGCAGCCAGGGACAGGGGTTGGGAACTGAAGCTTTCTTT.

The V and J genes are TRBV14 and TRBJ2-1; perhaps TRBD2 as D (6 bases). V was cut by 2 bases and J by 1 base, with 9 bases left in between. Germline lookup yields CDR1 SGHDN and CDR2 FVKESK. This CDR3 is built from 15 residues. The CDR3 region is CASSQLGGSYNEQFF. Here the CDR3 DNA reads TGTGCCAGCAGCCAACTCGGGGGATCCTACAATGAGCAGTTCTTC.

The rearrangement uses TRBV7-2 and TRBJ1-6; D is unresolved. V lost 5 bases and J lost 7, with 15 bases in between. The CDR3 consists of 15 residues. Germline V gene sequence: CDR1 SGHTA, CDR2 FQGNSA. CDR3 DNA: TGTGCCAGCAGCCCAGGACTCAGATCCAATTCACCCCTCCACTTT. It translates to CASSPGLRSNSPLHF.

The rearrangement uses TRBV29-1 and TRBJ1-3, with D unresolved. Germline V lookup: CDR1 SQVTM, CDR2 ANQGSEA. The CDR3 length is 15 residues. V lost 4 bases and J lost 0, with 13 bases in between. The CDR3 loop is CSVAPNYNSGNTIYF. The CDR3 DNA sequence: TGCAGCGTTGCACCAAACTACAACTCTGGAAACACCATATATTTT.

This chain links TRBV27 with TRBJ1-1; tentatively, D is TRBD1 (5 bases). Germline V lookup: CDR1 MNHEY, CDR2 SMNVEV (reference sequence). The V end was cut by 2 bases, the J end by 1 base, with 20 bases between. There are 18 residues in the CDR3. CDR3 protein: CASSLGANWAGGNTEAFF. The DNA for the CDR3 is TGTGCCAGCAGTTTAGGGGCTAATTGGGCGGGGGGGAACACTGAAGCTTTCTTT.

The gene calls are TRBV7-2 and TRBJ1-1; D is perhaps TRBD1 (5 bases). The CDR3 is 13 amino acids. Trimming cost V 2 bases and J 11 bases, with 15 bases left between them. Germline CDR1 and CDR2: SGHTA and FQGNSA. CDR3 sequence (DNA): TGTGCCAGCAGCTTAACGGGTGGCAGGGTGGCTTTCTTT. Translating gives CASSLTGGRVAFF.

This chain uses TRBV5-5 with TRBJ2-1, with 10 bases identical to TRBD1. With 2 bases clipped from V and 7 bases from J, the junction kept 6 bases outside the gene matches. The CDR3 length is 15 residues. In germline, CDR1 is SGHKS, CDR2 YYEKEE (reference sequence). The CDR3 DNA follows: TGTGCCAGCAGCTTTTCTCCGGACAGGGGGAATGAGCAGTTCTTC. Protein product: CASSFSPDRGNEQFF.

The chain combines TRBV18 with TRBJ2-7, with D perhaps TRBD2 (6 bases). Germline loops: CDR1 KGHSH, CDR2 LQKENI. Trimming took 4 bases from V and 0 from J, leaving 10 bases between them. The length of the CDR3 is 14 residues. The CDR3 loop is CASSRDWSSYEQYV. The CDR3 DNA reads TGTGCCAGCTCACGGGACTGGAGCTCCTACGAGCAGTACGTC.

This clone was recorded once. The chain carries TRBV29-1 and TRBJ1-1; 12 bases line up with TRBD1. Germline CDR1 reads SQVTM; CDR2 reads ANQGSEA. This CDR3 region has 13 residues. J was trimmed by 10 bases and V by 7 bases; bases with no gene match: 10. The DNA for the CDR3 is TGCAGCGGAACCGGGACAGGGGGCTCTGGAGCTTTCTTT. Translating it yields CSGTGTGGSGAFF.

V gene TRBV19 combines with J gene TRBJ2-1; no clear D gene. There are 14 residues in the CDR3. V lost 2 bases and J lost 2, with 7 bases in between. Germline V gene sequence: CDR1 LNHDA, CDR2 SQIVND (reference sequence). The DNA of the CDR3 is TGTGCCAGTAGTATACCCCTCCCCTACAATGAGCAGTTCTTC. This encodes CASSIPLPYNEQFF.

The V gene is TRBV12-3 or TRBV12-4, the J gene TRBJ2-4; D might be TRBD1 (5 bases). The V gene lost 3 bases and the J gene lost 5 bases, with 8 bases spanning the gap. This CDR3 spans 13 amino acids. CDR3 in amino acids: CASSFWGQNIQYF. The CDR3 DNA reads TGTGCCAGCAGTTTCTGGGGCCAAAACATTCAGTACTTC.

This chain joins TRBV3-1 (or the pseudogene TRBV3-2) and TRBJ2-1; D possibly corresponds to TRBD1 (8 bases). Germline lookup yields CDR1 LGHDT and CDR2 YNNKEL (reference sequence). CDR3 length equals 17 residues. V was clipped by 4 bases and J by 8 bases, with 24 bases between them. The CDR3 here is CASSLGTGRSGNDEQFF. DNA of the CDR3: TGTGCCAGCAGCCTTGGGACAGGCAGAAGCGGGAACGATGAGCAGTTCTTC.

The CDR3 DNA reads as TGTGCCAGCTCCCTACTAGAGGGGAGGAATCAGCCCCAGCATTTT. This gives the protein CASSLLEGRNQPQHF. V gene TRBV18 combines with J gene TRBJ1-5; D perhaps matches TRBD1 (5 bases). The germline V gene encodes CDR1 KGHSH and CDR2 LQKENI. This CDR3 has 15 amino acids. Deletions cut 6 bases from V and 4 bases from J, with 16 bases between. Full variable domain (outside the CDR3, taken from reference TRBV18 and TRBJ1-5): NAGVMQNPRHLVRRRGQEARLRCSPMKGHSHVYWYRQLPEEGLKFMVYLQKENIIDESGMPKERFSAEFPKEGPSILRIQQVVRGDSAAYFCASSLLEGRNQPQHFGDGTRLSIL.

The chain is built from TRBV29-1 and TRBJ1-2, with 8 bases fitting TRBD1. Germline trimming cut 6 bases from V and 6 bases from J; bases unmatched to any gene: 9. CDR1 and CDR2 (germline): SQVTM, ANQGSEA. CDR3 length equals 13 residues. The CDR3 bases are TGCAGCGTCCGGACAGGGCTGGTTCATGGCTACACCTTC. Encoded protein: CSVRTGLVHGYTF.

This clone was detected a few times. The rearrangement links TRBV6-2 or TRBV6-3 to TRBJ2-2, with a possible D match to TRBD2 (6 bases). The V gene lost 4 bases and the J gene lost 2 bases, with 11 bases spanning the gap. Germline V gene data show CDR1 as MNHEY and CDR2 as SVGEGT. CDR3 length: 15 residues. The CDR3 nucleotides read TGTGCCAGCAGTTCCGGGACTCTAAACACCGGGGAGCTGTTTTTT. Translation gives CASSSGTLNTGELFF.

The chain is built from TRBV4-3 and TRBJ2-5; 7 nucleotides line up with TRBD2. Unmatched junction bases numbered 9, after V lost 2 bases and J lost 0 bases. The germline V gene has CDR1 LGHNA and CDR2 YSLEER. The length of the CDR3 is 17 residues. DNA of the CDR3: TGCGCCAGCAGCCAAAATTCTGATAGCGGGTACCAAGAGACCCAGTACTTC. Amino acids: CASSQNSDSGYQETQYF.

The chain uses TRBV13 and TRBJ2-3; 9 bases match TRBD1. CDR1 and CDR2 (germline): PRHDT, FYEKMQ (reference sequence). Losses at the gene ends were 4 bases for V and 7 bases for J; bases not matched to a gene: 9. This CDR3 comprises 15 residues. The DNA of the CDR3 is TGTGCCAGCAGCTCCGGGACAGGGTATTTAAATACGCAGTATTTT. Translation gives CASSSGTGYLNTQYF. Full variable domain (missing parts from reference TRBV13 and TRBJ2-3): AAGVIQSPRHLIKEKRETATLKCYPIPRHDTVYWYQQGPGQDPQFLISFYEKMQSDKGSIPDRFSAQQFSDYHSELNMSSLELGDSALYFCASSSGTGYLNTQYFGPGTRLTVL.

The chain links TRBV6-5 to TRBJ1-4; the match to TRBD1 covers 7 bases. This CDR3 has 14 amino acids. CDR1 MNHEY and CDR2 SVGAGI come from the germline V gene. V lost 6 bases and J lost 1; bases outside the gene matches: 2. The CDR3 spells CASRRTGTNEKLFF. The CDR3 DNA reads TGTGCCAGCAGGCGGACAGGAACTAATGAAAAACTGTTTTTT.

This rearrangement joins TRBV9 to TRBJ1-1; D gene unclear. The germline V gene encodes CDR1 SGDLS and CDR2 YYNGEE. V was clipped by 4 bases and J by 6 bases, with 13 bases between them. The CDR3 has 13 residues. The CDR3 region is CASSTEGKSEAFF. In DNA, the CDR3 is TGTGCCAGCAGCACAGAGGGTAAGTCTGAAGCTTTCTTT.

The gene calls are TRBV3-1 (or the pseudogene TRBV3-2) and TRBJ2-7; 11 bases are a match to TRBD2. J lost 3 bases, V lost 0 bases, and 4 bases had no gene match. Germline loops: CDR1 LGHDT, CDR2 YNNKEL (reference sequence). The CDR3 has 16 residues. The chain's CDR3 is CASSQELLAGDYEQYV. The CDR3 DNA is TGTGCCAGCAGCCAAGAATTACTAGCGGGAGACTACGAGCAGTACGTC.

The chain has TRBV2 and TRBJ1-2, with D perhaps matching TRBD1 (5 bases). Trimming pared 7 bases from V and 5 bases from J, leaving 17 bases between. CDR3 length equals 14 residues. CDR1 and CDR2 (germline): SNHLY, FYNNEI. The CDR3 coding sequence is TGTGCCAGCACTCCGGGGGGGGTTGGGTATGGCTACACCTTC. Translating gives CASTPGGVGYGYTF.

This clone was seen a single time. The CDR3 is CASSSGQGYEKLFF. The DNA for the CDR3 is TGCGCCAGCAGCTCTGGACAGGGCTATGAAAAACTGTTTTTT. This chain joins TRBV5-1 and TRBJ1-4; TRBD1 matches at 8 bases. Trimming cost V 3 bases and J 6 bases; bases outside gene matches: 4. Germline V CDR1 and CDR2: SGHRS, YFSETQ. CDR3 length equals 14 residues. Full variable domain (remainder filled in from reference TRBV5-1 and TRBJ1-4): KAGVTQTPRYLIKTRGQQVTLSCSPISGHRSVSWYQQTPGQGLQFLFEYFSETQRNKGNFPGRFSGRQFSNSRSEMNVSTLELGDSALYLCASSSGQGYEKLFFGSGTQLSVL.

The genes are TRBV29-1 and TRBJ2-5; 10 positions match TRBD2. With 7 bases clipped from V and 0 bases from J, the junction kept 2 bases outside the gene matches. This CDR3 spans 13 amino acids. Germline CDR1 reads SQVTM; CDR2 reads ANQGSEA. CDR3 in amino acids: CSGTSGDQETQYF. DNA for the CDR3: TGCAGCGGGACTAGCGGAGACCAAGAGACCCAGTACTTC.

The gene calls are TRBV6-2 or TRBV6-3 and TRBJ1-5, with a tentative D call TRBD1 (5 bases). Trimming left V 6 bases short and J 5 bases short, with 17 bases between. Germline CDR1 MNHEY, CDR2 SVGEGT. This CDR3 contains 15 residues. The CDR3, as DNA: TGTGCCAGCAGCCAACGATGGGGCCCTGATCAGCCCCAGCATTTT. Protein product: CASSQRWGPDQPQHF.